This TCR beta chain is from a study of brain T cells in children with intractable seizures (dated by TCRdb to the early 2020s). Looking at the study overall: A NanoString immunology panel was first used to screen resected brain tissue from about 56 pediatric epilepsy surgery cases for immune gene transcripts. Among the approximately twelve selected surgery cases, eight also had pre-surgery blood sequenced, leaving four with brain tissue only. What the study reported, not specific to this receptor: The patients' HCMV serostatus was not known, and viral specificity was inferred solely from CDR3 sequence similarity. Because sequencing depth differed between pre- and post-surgery blood, the absence of clones from the pre-surgery sample may reflect undersampling.

With respect to this clone: Its antigen target is currently unknown. Base qualities were left out, and no much larger clone turns up one base away.

Trimming takes 2 bases off V and 6 bases off J; junction bases not matched to a gene: 4. CDR1 and CDR2, per the germline V gene, are KGHDR and SFDVKD. The CDR3 spans 15 residues, from the cysteine through the phenylalanine. The DNA shown is the 45-base CDR3, in frame from base 1. The immunoSEQ assay was used to generate TCR beta chain sequences from genomic DNA. As for how the authors treated the data: CDR3 sequences not starting with the conserved framework cysteine at position 104 were manually removed. To get clonality, the normalized Shannon's Diversity Index was subtracted from one, giving values from 0 (maximal diversity) to 1 (oligoclonal). Chi-squared comparison-of-proportions tests were used to check whether the frequency of the same CDR3 differed between samples, for example brain versus blood. Public clonotypes were identified by searching immuneACCESS, and similarity to known antiviral clonotypes was assessed with the VDJdb browser. TCRdb provides this immuneACCESS table in a form limited to in-frame rearrangements. Some clones are lacking; in checked studies, under half of them reflect an unresolved V gene, and why the rest are absent is not known. That table is the source of V, J and clone size, and D and trimming were worked out from the DNA. This sample gives 75,000 to 80,000 clones in total; roughly 91% of them show up just once. The ten largest account for roughly 1.4% of the sample.

Per the publication, the time point label means: resected brain tissue, or blood drawn just prior to surgery. The surgery cases that showed the highest brain T cell transcript signatures were chosen for TCR beta chain sequencing of brain tissue, and of blood when it was available. Prior to surgery, the patients had been treated with at least one anti-epileptic drug. The TCR-sequenced patients were children whose drug-resistant epilepsy was caused by tuberous sclerosis complex, focal cortical dysplasia, Rasmussen encephalitis or hemimegalencephaly. The Monarch genomic DNA purification kit was used to extract bulk genomic DNA from unsorted brain tissue and from whole blood.

The specimen was peripheral blood, collected at surgery. This sequence originates from a boy under two years old with tuberous sclerosis and intractable seizures. Here the chain combines TRBV24-1 and TRBJ2-1; the junction holds 9 bases that match TRBD1. The CDR3 reads CATSDSGTGSNEQFF. The DNA is as follows: TGTGCCACCAGTGATTCCGGGACAGGGAGCAATGAGCAGTTCTTC.